The source of this TCR beta chain is a study of regulatory T cells in long-lasting Graves disease. At the level of the study: Patients newly diagnosed with Graves' had been on antithyroid drugs for under 3 months.

CDR3-region Arm-PCR and iRepertoire HTBI primers produced the TCR beta libraries. In the authors' methods: The samples included around 62 TRBV and under 15 TRBJ segments. Each CDR3 protein gets one entry after TCRdb re-called the multiplex PCR reads with MiXCR. Here the V and J calls rest on TCRdb's processing, not on the authors' analysis. This sample has 200,000 to 300,000 distinct CDR3 sequences; over 20% occur once, and the top ten carry more than 11%. Time point meaning: newly diagnosed GD, antithyroid drugs for less than 3 months. PBMC RNA served as the TCR library source. A few counts support this clonotype. Its antigen is not known. Germline values: CDR1 SGDLS, CDR2 YYNGEE. J was trimmed by 7 bases and V by 4 bases; bases with no gene match: 3. CDR3 size: 13 residues. Regarding the study as a whole: Less diverse TCR repertoires were seen in persistent Graves' patients than in newly diagnosed ones.

The rearrangement links TRBV9 to TRBJ2-2, with 8 bases lining up with TRBD2. Sequencing used peripheral blood mononuclear cells (PBMCs), obtained at new diagnosis, from a patient treated with antithyroid drugs. The sequence was obtained from a female donor with Graves disease. The DNA for the CDR3 is TGTGCCAGCAGCTCGAGCGGGGGCGGGGAGCTGTTTTTT. Protein sequence: CASSSSGGGELFF.